The rows below give T cell receptor beta chains drawn from one sample of a study of blood T cell repertoires in COVID-19. Here immunoSEQ multiplex PCR was the method, and the copy in TCRdb shows in-frame clones only, minus some. The data hold 150,000 to 200,000 clones, with 89% observed a single time. The sample was peripheral blood. The receptors come from a young man who had recovered from COVID-19. CDR3s include the opening cysteine and the closing phenylalanine or tryptophan. A D gene is named only where the DNA matches it firmly. Clone size appears in some rows only: once, few, many, or a class for an expanded clone.

>TRBJ2-3|TRBV6-5|-|-
CASSYELEDTQYF
TGTGCCAGCAGTTACGAACTAGAAGATACGCAGTATTTT
>TRBJ2-5|TRBV24-1|-|TRBD1
CATSRGGEETQYF
TGTGCCACTAGCCGAGGGGGCGAAGAGACCCAGTACTTC
>TRBJ2-7|TRBV19|-|-
CASGTYEQYF
TGTGCCAGCGGTACCTACGAGCAGTACTTC
>TRBJ2-6|TRBV10-3|-|-
CAISESPGTGANVLTF
TGTGCCATCAGTGAGTCGCCGGGGACTGGGGCCAACGTCCTGACTTTC
>TRBJ2-2|TRBV7-2|-|TRBD1
CASSLGTGNTGELFF
TGTGCCAGCAGCTTAGGGACAGGGAACACCGGGGAGCTGTTTTTT
>TRBJ2-1|TRBV2|-|TRBD2
CASTQRTSGTYNEQFF
TGTGCCAGCACCCAACGGACTAGCGGAACCTACAATGAGCAGTTCTTC
>TRBJ2-2|TRBV12-5|-|-
CASGLSGGELFF
TGTGCTAGTGGTTTGAGCGGCGGGGAGCTGTTTTTT
>TRBJ2-1|TRBV28|-|TRBD2
CASNEVISGSSYNEQFF
TGTGCCAGCAACGAGGTTATAAGCGGGAGCTCCTACAATGAGCAGTTCTTC
>TRBJ2-3|TRBV4-1|-|-
CASSQGRGDTQYF
TGCGCCAGCAGCCAAGGCCGGGGGGATACGCAGTATTTT
>TRBJ2-1|TRBV2|once|-
CASSGAGYNEQFF
TGTGCCAGCAGTGGGGCAGGGTACAATGAGCAGTTCTTC
>TRBJ1-1|TRBV9|-|TRBD1
CASSFRDRGVDEAFF
TGTGCCAGCAGCTTCCGGGACAGGGGAGTAGATGAAGCTTTCTTT
>TRBJ1-6|TRBV28|-|-
CASSLGQKNSPLHF
TGTGCCAGCAGTTTGGGCCAGAAAAATTCACCCCTCCACTTT
>TRBJ2-2|TRBV4-3|-|TRBD1
CASSPTGTGPTGELFF
TGCGCCAGCAGCCCCACCGGGACAGGGCCCACCGGGGAGCTGTTTTTT
>TRBJ2-7|TRBV12-5|-|-
CASGKIGPGSSYEQYF
TGTGCTAGTGGTAAAATTGGACCCGGGAGCTCCTACGAGCAGTACTTC
>TRBJ2-5|TRBV5-1|-|TRBD1
CASSSGQGAGETQYF
TGCGCCAGCAGCTCAGGACAGGGGGCGGGAGAGACCCAGTACTTC
>TRBJ2-2|TRBV14|-|TRBD2
CASSQRTGRAGVGELFF
TGTGCCAGCAGCCAGCGGACCGGGAGGGCTGGGGTCGGGGAGCTGTTTTTT
>TRBJ2-7|TRBV7-8|few|TRBD1
CASSPSGTGIYEQYF
TGTGCCAGCAGCCCTTCCGGGACAGGAATCTACGAGCAGTACTTC
>TRBJ2-3|TRBV5-6|-|-
CASSWGLAKTDTQYF
TGTGCCAGCAGCTGGGGGCTAGCCAAAACAGATACGCAGTATTTT
>TRBJ2-7|TRBV6-5|few|-
CASSYGPSGTYEQYF
TGTGCCAGCAGTTACGGGCCGAGCGGCACCTACGAGCAGTACTTC
>TRBJ2-1|TRBV7-9|-|TRBD1
CASSRTGIIYNEQFF
TGTGCCAGCAGCCGGACAGGGATTATCTACAATGAGCAGTTCTTC
>TRBJ2-3|TRBV4-3|-|TRBD2
CASSQDARLAATDTQYF
TGCGCCAGCAGCCAAGATGCCCGACTAGCGGCCACAGATACGCAGTATTTT
>TRBJ1-4|TRBV28|-|TRBD1
CASSSQGARMKKLFF
TGTGCCAGCAGTTCTCAGGGGGCGCGAATGAAAAAACTGTTTTTT
>TRBJ2-3|TRBV9|once|-
CASSVQGMRAYTDTQYF
TGTGCCAGCAGCGTACAGGGGATGAGGGCCTACACAGATACGCAGTATTTT
>TRBJ2-7|TRBV28|-|-
CASRGRYEQYF
TGTGCCAGCCGCGGTCGCTACGAGCAGTACTTC
>TRBJ1-4|TRBV6-6|few|-
CASSRGGLTNEKLFF
TGTGCCAGCAGTCGAGGAGGGCTGACTAATGAAAAACTGTTTTTT
>TRBJ2-7|TRBV7-2|-|TRBD2
CASSLASGLAGDEQYF
TGTGCCAGCAGCTTAGCGAGTGGTCTAGCGGGAGACGAGCAGTACTTC
>TRBJ1-2|TRBV28|-|-
CASSEGDYGYTF
TGTGCCAGCAGTGAAGGGGACTATGGCTACACCTTC
>TRBJ2-7|TRBV27|-|TRBD2
CASSRGTSGIREQYF
TGTGCCAGCAGCCGAGGGACTAGCGGGATTCGCGAGCAGTACTTC
>TRBJ1-5|TRBV19|-|-
CASSIEYPQHF
TGTGCCAGTAGTATTGAGTATCCTCAGCATTTT
>TRBJ2-1|TRBV19|-|-
CASSIVAVHNNEQFF
TGTGCCAGTAGTATAGTAGCAGTGCACAACAATGAGCAGTTCTTC
>TRBJ1-2|TRBV5-8|-|-
CASSTARRLQNYGYTF
TGTGCCAGCAGCACCGCTAGGAGGCTTCAGAACTATGGCTACACCTTC
>TRBJ2-3|TRBV6-2/TRBV6-3|-|-
CASSYSPERDTQYF
TGTGCCAGCAGTTACTCCCCCGAGAGAGATACGCAGTATTTT
>TRBJ1-6|TRBV6-5|-|-
CASSRQNNSPLHF
TGTGCCAGCAGTCGACAGAATAATTCACCCCTCCACTTT
>TRBJ1-2|TRBV12-3/TRBV12-4|-|-
CASSRDPSYGYTF
TGTGCCAGCAGTCGGGATCCCTCTTATGGCTACACCTTC
>TRBJ2-3|TRBV28|-|TRBD2
CASGPSSGRAQSQYF
TGTGCCAGCGGCCCGTCTAGCGGGAGGGCCCAATCCCAGTATTTT
>TRBJ1-1|TRBV5-4|-|-
CASSRTPKGTEAFF
TGTGCCAGCAGCCGGACACCGAAGGGCACTGAAGCTTTCTTT
>TRBJ2-1|TRBV9|-|-
CASSPRHSNEQFF
TGTGCCAGCAGCCCCCGACATAGTAATGAGCAGTTCTTC
>TRBJ2-7|TRBV7-2|-|TRBD2
CASSLANTAGGGEQYF
TGTGCCAGCAGCTTAGCGAATACGGCGGGAGGGGGTGAGCAGTACTTC
>TRBJ2-3|TRBV5-1|-|TRBD1
CASSSTGGTDTQYF
TGCGCCAGCTCTTCGACAGGGGGCACAGATACGCAGTATTTT